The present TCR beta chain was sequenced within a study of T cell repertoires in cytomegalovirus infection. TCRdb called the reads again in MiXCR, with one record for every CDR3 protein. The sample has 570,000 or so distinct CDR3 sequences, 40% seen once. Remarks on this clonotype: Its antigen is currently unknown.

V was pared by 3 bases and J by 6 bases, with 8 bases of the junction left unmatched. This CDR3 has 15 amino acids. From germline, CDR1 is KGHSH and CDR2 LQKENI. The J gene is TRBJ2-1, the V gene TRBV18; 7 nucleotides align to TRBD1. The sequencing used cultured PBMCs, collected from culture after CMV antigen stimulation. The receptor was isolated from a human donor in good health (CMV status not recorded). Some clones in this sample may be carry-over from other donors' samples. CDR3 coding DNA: TGTGCCAGCTCACCGACAGGGACCGCAGGCAATGAGCAGTTCTTC. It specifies CASSPTGTAGNEQFF.